The clone carrying this T cell receptor beta chain was counted many times. Germline CDR1 is MGHRA and CDR2 is YSYEKL. The V and J ends lost 3 bases and 6 bases respectively, with 3 bases between them. CDR3 length: 11 amino acids. The data stem from a study of blood T cells in healthy people across ages. Next came a second PCR, run for roughly 7 to 12 cycles, which used a sample-barcoded 5' primer along with a J-beta primer mix. MiXCR was run by TCRdb on the 5' RACE reads, yielding one entry per CDR3 protein. The table has about 400,000 distinct CDR3 sequences, 52% seen once. Isolation recovered at least 6.5 million PBMCs from every sample.

This TCR derives from a man in his fifties or sixties in good health. The specimen was blood. The chain employs TRBV4-1 and TRBJ2-1; D unresolved. CDR3 sequence (DNA): TGCGCCAGCAGCCACTTCAATGAGCAGTTCTTC. Translation gives CASSHFNEQFF.